The sequence of this T cell receptor beta chain was determined in a study of Ad26.COV2.S vaccination and SARS-CoV-2 variants. Background on the study: Recipients of Ad26.COV2.S got it intramuscularly, once or twice 56 days apart.

The repertoire was sequenced with immunoSEQ multiplex PCR; TCRdb's copy has only in-frame clones and lacks some. The sample contains around 300,000 clones, 86% of which appear only once. Germline V gives CDR1 MNHNY, CDR2 SVGAGI (reference sequence). Trimming took 6 bases from V and 4 from J, leaving 13 bases between them. This CDR3 has 14 residues. Treatment defined: about 20 received Ad26.COV2.S at low or high dose, single or two shots; 5 received placebo; per-sample allocation not given. Collection of the samples took place on day 63 after the first injection of vaccine or placebo. As concerns this clone: Its antigen is as yet unknown.

Study-level findings and limits: People who got the vaccine or the placebo had similar non-spike TCR breadth. Among vaccine recipients, spike-specific TCR breadth exceeded that of placebo recipients.

The TCR originated in a person between 18 and 60 years old who received the Ad26.COV2.S COVID-19 vaccine or a placebo. The chain carries TRBV6-6 and TRBJ2-1; D remains ambiguous. The sequencing used peripheral blood, collected in a trial of Ad26.COV2.S vaccine versus placebo. The CDR3 DNA reads as TGTGCCAGCAGCGCCGCAAGCCGTTACAATGAGCAGTTCTTC. Amino acids: CASSAASRYNEQFF.